This T cell receptor (beta chain) derives from a study of blood T cell repertoires in COVID-19. Overall study: The study drew acute and convalescent COVID-19 samples from the United States, Italy and Spain.

Seattle cases were enrolled at active infection and followed longitudinally. Under the authors' procedure: Counts of nucleated cells, estimated from reference gene primer amplification, were obtained. Clones were sequenced by immunoSEQ multiplex PCR, and TCRdb holds only the in-frame ones, with some missing. V, J and clone size were drawn from that table, and D and trimming were deduced from the DNA. The sample lists approximately 270,000 clones; about 87% were seen once. This receptor was obtained from a woman younger than 45 with COVID-19, enrolled during active disease. Input material: peripheral blood.

The CDR3 here is CASSQEWRGPSNEQFF. The CDR3 coding sequence is TGCGCCAGCAGCCAAGAGTGGCGGGGCCCGAGTAATGAGCAGTTCTTC. The chain has TRBV4-3 and TRBJ2-1; perhaps TRBD2 as D (6 bases). This CDR3 contains 16 residues. Trimming left V 0 bases short and J 7 bases short, with 16 bases between. Germline V gives CDR1 LGHNA, CDR2 YSLEER.